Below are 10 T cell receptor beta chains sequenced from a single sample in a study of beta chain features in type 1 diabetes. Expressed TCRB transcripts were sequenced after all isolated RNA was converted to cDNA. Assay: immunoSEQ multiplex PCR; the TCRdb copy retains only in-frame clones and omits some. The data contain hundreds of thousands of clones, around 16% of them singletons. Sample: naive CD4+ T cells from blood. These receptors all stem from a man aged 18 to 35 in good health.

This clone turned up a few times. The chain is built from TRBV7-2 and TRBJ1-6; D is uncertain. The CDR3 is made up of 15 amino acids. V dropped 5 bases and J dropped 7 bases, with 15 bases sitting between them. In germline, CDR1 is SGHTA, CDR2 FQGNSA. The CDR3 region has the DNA TGTGCCAGCAGCCCGGCACCCCGACCGAATTCACCCCTCCACTTT. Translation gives CASSPAPRPNSPLHF.

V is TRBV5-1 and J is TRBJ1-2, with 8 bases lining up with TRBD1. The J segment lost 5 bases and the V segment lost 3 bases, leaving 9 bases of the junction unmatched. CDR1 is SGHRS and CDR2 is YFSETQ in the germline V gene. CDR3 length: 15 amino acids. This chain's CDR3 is CASSWTGSRIYGYTF. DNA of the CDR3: TGCGCCAGCAGCTGGACAGGGTCTCGGATATATGGCTACACCTTC.

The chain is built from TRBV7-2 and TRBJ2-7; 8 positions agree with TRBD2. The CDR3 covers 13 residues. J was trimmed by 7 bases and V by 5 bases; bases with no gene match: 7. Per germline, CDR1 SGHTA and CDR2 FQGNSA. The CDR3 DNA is TGTGCCAGCAGCACCTGGACTAGCCGTGAGCAGTACTTC. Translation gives CASSTWTSREQYF.

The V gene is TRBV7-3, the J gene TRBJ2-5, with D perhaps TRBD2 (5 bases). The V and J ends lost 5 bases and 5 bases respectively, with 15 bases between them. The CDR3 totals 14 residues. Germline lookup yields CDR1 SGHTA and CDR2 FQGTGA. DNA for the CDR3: TGTGCCAGCAGCCCATGGACGGGATCGGAGACCCAGTACTTC. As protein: CASSPWTGSETQYF. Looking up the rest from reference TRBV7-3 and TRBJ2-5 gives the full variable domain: GAGVSQTPSNKVTEKGKYVELRCDPISGHTALYWYRQSLGQGPEFLIYFQGTGAADDSGLPNDRFFAVRPEGSVSTLKIQRTERGDSAVYLCASSPWTGSETQYFGPGTRLLVL.

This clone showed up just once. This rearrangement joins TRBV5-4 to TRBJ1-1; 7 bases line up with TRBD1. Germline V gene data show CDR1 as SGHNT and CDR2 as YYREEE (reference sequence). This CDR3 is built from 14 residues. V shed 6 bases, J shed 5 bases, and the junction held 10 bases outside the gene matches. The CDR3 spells CASTQAGGKTEAFF. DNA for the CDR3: TGTGCCAGCACCCAAGCAGGGGGTAAGACTGAAGCTTTCTTT.

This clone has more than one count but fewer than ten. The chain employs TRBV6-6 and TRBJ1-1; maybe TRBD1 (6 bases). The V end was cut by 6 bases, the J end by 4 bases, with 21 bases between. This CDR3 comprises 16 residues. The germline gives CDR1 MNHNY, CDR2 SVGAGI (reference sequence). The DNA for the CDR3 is TGTGCCAGCAGCCTACCATCTACAGGGCCGGGCACTGAAGCTTTCTTT. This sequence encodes CASSLPSTGPGTEAFF.

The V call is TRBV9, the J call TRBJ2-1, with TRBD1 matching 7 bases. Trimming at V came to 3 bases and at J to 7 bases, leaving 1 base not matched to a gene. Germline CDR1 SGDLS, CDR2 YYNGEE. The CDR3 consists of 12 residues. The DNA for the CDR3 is TGTGCCAGCAGCGCACAGGGGAATGAGCAGTTCTTC. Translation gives CASSAQGNEQFF.

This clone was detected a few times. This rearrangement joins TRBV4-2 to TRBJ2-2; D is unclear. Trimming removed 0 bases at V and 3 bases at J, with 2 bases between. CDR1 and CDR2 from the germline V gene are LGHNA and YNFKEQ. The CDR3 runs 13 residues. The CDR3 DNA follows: TGTGCCAGCAGCCAAGATTACACCGGGGAGCTGTTTTTT. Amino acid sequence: CASSQDYTGELFF.

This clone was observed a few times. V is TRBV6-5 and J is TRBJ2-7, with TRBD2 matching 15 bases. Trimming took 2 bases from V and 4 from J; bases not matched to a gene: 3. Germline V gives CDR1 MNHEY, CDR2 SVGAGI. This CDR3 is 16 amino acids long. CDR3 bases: TGTGCCAGCAGTTACGGGACTAGCGGGAGGTTATACGAGCAGTACTTC. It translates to CASSYGTSGRLYEQYF.

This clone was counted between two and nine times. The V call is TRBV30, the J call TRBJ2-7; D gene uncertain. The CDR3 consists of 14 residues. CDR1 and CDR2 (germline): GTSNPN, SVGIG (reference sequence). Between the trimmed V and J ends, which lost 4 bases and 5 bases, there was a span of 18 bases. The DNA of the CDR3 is TGTGCCTGGACTGGTTCCCACCCAAATAACGAGCAGTACTTC. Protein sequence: CAWTGSHPNNEQYF.